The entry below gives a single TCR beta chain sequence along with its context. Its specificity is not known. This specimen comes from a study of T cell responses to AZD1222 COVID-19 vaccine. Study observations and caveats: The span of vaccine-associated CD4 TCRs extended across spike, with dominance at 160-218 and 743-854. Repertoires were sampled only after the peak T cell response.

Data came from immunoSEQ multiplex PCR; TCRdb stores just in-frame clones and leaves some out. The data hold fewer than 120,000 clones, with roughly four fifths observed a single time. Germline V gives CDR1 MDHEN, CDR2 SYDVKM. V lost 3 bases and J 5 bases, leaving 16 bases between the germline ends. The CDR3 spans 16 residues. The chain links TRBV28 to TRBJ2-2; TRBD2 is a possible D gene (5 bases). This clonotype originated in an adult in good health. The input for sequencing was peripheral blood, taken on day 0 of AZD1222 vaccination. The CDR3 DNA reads TGTGCCAGCAGTTTCTCAGGACTGAGACTTACCGGGGAGCTGTTTTTT. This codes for CASSFSGLRLTGELFF.